This TCR beta chain was profiled in a study of cytomegalovirus exposure and HLA in healthy donors. PCR primers comprised 60 Vbeta and 13 Jbeta primers. Only in-frame clones appear in the TCRdb table, and some are missing; sequencing was by immunoSEQ multiplex PCR. The sample consists of about 200,000 clones, 80% to 85% of them appearing once. A remark on this clone: Its matching antigen is unknown.

The study, taken as a whole, reports: Some highly shared sequence variants likely arose as a pipeline artifact. In an earlier analysis, productive rearrangement rates for most beta V segments clustered near 87% or 30%. The only immune exposure information that was available was CMV serostatus. Researchers left out some V segments, among them TRBV6-2 and TRBV6-3, as indistinguishable.

V was clipped by 0 bases and J by 0 bases; unmatched bases: 5. Germline lookup yields CDR1 MGHRA and CDR2 YSYEKL. The CDR3 has 17 residues. This receptor was identified in a woman in her 40s in good health and CMV-seronegative. What was sequenced was PBMCs. The chain carries TRBV4-1 and TRBJ2-7, with TRBD2 matching over 10 bases. The CDR3 coding sequence is TGCGCCAGCAGCCAAGATCTAGCGGGAGTTTTCTCCTACGAGCAGTACTTC. Residues: CASSQDLAGVFSYEQYF.